These 5 T cell receptor beta chains share one sample of origin, sequenced in a study of radiation and T cells in renal cell carcinoma. Only in-frame clones appear in the TCRdb table, and some are missing; sequencing was by immunoSEQ multiplex PCR. Of some 120,000 clones listed, over 75% were seen once; the top ten hold over 1.5%. Time point specified: blood 2 weeks post-SBRT. Specified treatment: 15 Gy SBRT to primary tumor, nephrectomy 4 weeks later. Sequences were derived from blood, sampled from a patient whose treatment included radiotherapy and nephrectomy. Every receptor here comes from a woman aged 60-70 years with renal cell carcinoma.

This sequence joins TRBV5-1 and TRBJ1-6, with TRBD1 as a possible D gene (6 bases). With 5 bases removed from V and 1 base from J, the gap between germline ends came to 13 bases. The CDR3 consists of 16 residues. Germline loops: CDR1 SGHRS, CDR2 YFSETQ. The CDR3 spells CASSTGTGSYNSPLHF. The CDR3 DNA sequence: TGCGCCAGCAGTACAGGGACGGGATCCTATAATTCACCCCTCCACTTT.

This chain uses TRBV6-1 with TRBJ1-4, with TRBD1 as a possible D gene (5 bases). The CDR3 is made up of 16 amino acids. Between the trimmed V and J ends, which lost 2 bases and 5 bases, there was a span of 15 bases. Germline assignment: CDR1 MNHNS and CDR2 SASEGT. CDR3 sequence reads: CASSEPALGGNEKLFF. The DNA for the CDR3 is TGTGCCAGCAGTGAACCAGCCCTGGGGGGGAATGAAAAACTGTTTTTT.

The chain employs TRBV4-1 and TRBJ1-2, with 10 bases that match TRBD1. V shed 1 base, J shed 4 bases, and the junction held 6 bases outside the gene matches. The V gene's germline CDR1 is MGHRA and CDR2 YSYEKL. CDR3 size: 16 residues. CDR3 loop: CASSQVTGGASYGYTF. In DNA form, the CDR3 reads TGCGCCAGCAGCCAAGTGACAGGGGGCGCAAGCTATGGCTACACCTTC.

The chain has TRBV5-1 and TRBJ2-5, with 8 bases fitting TRBD2. Losses at the gene ends were 1 base for V and 5 bases for J; bases not matched to a gene: 13. Germline V lookup: CDR1 SGHRS, CDR2 YFSETQ. This CDR3 region has 17 residues. The DNA for the CDR3 is TGCGCCAGCAGCTTGTGGGGGAGCGGGGGTACAGGGGAGACCCAGTACTTC. Its protein is CASSLWGSGGTGETQYF.

This chain links TRBV19 with TRBJ1-1; TRBD1 might be the D (5 bases). The CDR3 length is 13 residues. Trimming pared 6 bases from V and 7 bases from J, leaving 15 bases between. The germline V gene has CDR1 LNHDA and CDR2 SQIVND (reference sequence). DNA of the CDR3: TGTGCCAGTAGGGGACTGGGGGAGAATGAAGCTTTCTTT. This encodes CASRGLGENEAFF.